The source of this T cell receptor beta chain is a study of siplizumab effects on memory and regulatory T cells. Clones were read by immunoSEQ multiplex PCR, and TCRdb kept only the in-frame ones, dropping some. The sample shows 75,000 to 95,000 clones, about 87% of them seen only once. Between the trimmed V and J ends, which lost 6 bases and 4 bases, there was a span of 12 bases. Germline V gives CDR1 MNHNY, CDR2 SVGAGI (reference sequence). CDR3 size: 14 residues. The clonotype originates from a human donor in good health. Material: CD4+ T cells sorted from blood. V usage is TRBV6-6 and J usage is TRBJ2-2; D unclear. The CDR3 DNA reads TGTGCCAGCAGCCTCGCGCGGACCACCGGGGAGCTGTTTTTT. Encoded protein: CASSLARTTGELFF.